The T cell receptor beta chain under discussion was sequenced for a study of shared clonotypes between healthy human individuals (dated by TCRdb to the early 2020s). Regarding the research as a whole: The cohort comprised a couple of women and a few men aged 18 to 49 years. Per donor, leukapheresis produced somewhere between about 0.94 and 8.9 billion PBMCs. For each donor, three plates each were used for CD4 naive and CD4 memory, two plates were used for CD8 naive, and one plate was used for CD8 memory. Different laboratories and diverse techniques were used to prepare libraries and sequence TCR repertoires, to increase sequencing depth and limit assay-specific biases. To estimate repertoire size and how much clonotypes are shared between individuals, the study performed deep sequencing of blood TCR repertoires from a handful of healthy adults. General conclusions and limits of the study: Pairwise subsampling led to the expectation that sequencing depth would affect the degree of clonotype sharing among donors. Even with the large sequencing depth, rarefaction of the sorted-subset datasets indicated that sequencing was incomplete. Naive subsets generally had larger estimated clonotype richness than memory subsets did. About 4.5% of naive CD4, around 4% of naive CD8, about 2.1% of memory CD4, and around 0.42% of memory CD8 clonotypes were shared across a few donors. Compared with non-shared clonotypes, clonotypes shared by all four sorted-subset donors had higher generation probabilities. Only blood was sampled, and tissue TCR repertoires likely differ from those in blood. Because the study included only a small number of donors, the genetic and exposure-history diversity represented was limited.

The germline V gene (reference sequence) provides CDR1 SEHNR and CDR2 FQNEAQ. The CDR3 runs 15 amino acids, cysteine and phenylalanine included. Only CDR3 DNA is held: 45 bases, read in frame from base 1. V sheds 4 bases and J sheds 5 bases, leaving 17 bases between their ends. TCR CDR3 regions were amplified from genomic DNA by multiplex PCR using the deep immunoSEQ assay. For each cell subset, the extracted genomic DNA was distributed evenly across all wells of several immunoSEQ 96-well plates, and each plate served as one replicate. For sorted subsets, around 200 ng genomic DNA, equal to some 30,000 T cell genomes, was loaded into each replicate PCR. The purified libraries were quantified using a Qubit 3.0 fluorometer, sized with a Bioanalyzer 2100, and then quantified again using the KAPA Library Quantification kit. A separate single-read 150-cycle Illumina NextSeq 550 flow cell was used to sequence each immunoSEQ 96-well plate. The authors' pipeline ran thus. Because the immunoSEQ output included only junctional sequences and no quality scores, the filtering could not be the same as the filtering used for full-length reads. Sequences were annotated with PyIR, a Python wrapper for IgBLAST v1.9, using IMGT germline references to assign V/J genes and CDR3. Reads were filtered out if the reads had weak V/J assignments (E-value above 1e-6), no CDR3, stop codons, out-of-frame junctions, or ambiguous translated residues. A V3J clonotype was defined by an identical inferred V gene, J gene, and CDR3 amino acid sequence. Percentage overlap between repertoires was calculated by dividing the number of shared unique clonotypes by the size of the smaller repertoire. RTK rarefaction, the Chao1 estimator, and Recon v2.1 estimates of unobserved clonotypes were used to assess repertoire richness. For all TCRbeta clonotypes obtained by the gDNA method from a few donors, generation probabilities were computed with OLGA. TCRdb carries this immuneACCESS record with in-frame sequences only. Its versions omit some clonotypes, under half of them owing to an unresolved V gene in the studies checked, with the rest unexplained. The D gene and trimming were derived from the DNA, and the V and J assignments and clone size from that table. A total of around 1.9 million clones appear in this sample, around 93% of them only once. The top ten clones comprise roughly 1.8% of the sample.

CD8 naive samples consisted of CD45RO-negative cells that were positively selected for CCR7, yielding a CD45RA+CCR7+ population without TemRA cells. Donors were healthy HIV-negative adults with no recently reported acute infections or vaccinations. Every donor was a Caucasian adult living in Nashville, Tennessee, USA. After blood collection by leukapheresis, PBMCs were isolated using Ficoll-Histopaque density gradient centrifugation and then cryopreserved in the vapor phase of liquid nitrogen. Analytical flow cytometry was used to check the purity and quantity of each magnetically sorted T cell population. Genomic DNA was isolated from every sorted fraction and measured by UV absorbance on a Nanodrop 2000c. Concerning this clone itself: Its specific antigen is unknown. Base qualities are missing; no much larger clone stands one base away.

This clonotype originated in a man aged 18 to 30 in good health. Some clones in this sample may be carry-over from other donors' samples. Sample: naive CD8+ T cells from PBMCs. The cell subset or site label on this specimen signifies: CD45RA+CCR7+. The sequence joins TRBV7-9 to TRBJ2-5, with a tentative D gene TRBD2 over 5 matching bases. The bases are TGTGCCAGCAGCTCCCGGGATAGAGATTCGGAGACCCAGTACTTC. Protein translation: CASSSRDRDSETQYF. The CDR3 plus the reference TRBV7-9 and TRBJ2-5 genes for the other parts give the full variable domain: DTGVSQNPRHKITKRGQNVTFRCDPISEHNRLYWYRQTLGQGPEFLTYFQNEAQLEKSRLLSDRFSAERPKGSFSTLEIQRTEQGDSAMYLCASSSRDRDSETQYFGPGTRLLVL.